The following is a TCR beta chain sequence with its context. The antigen is undetermined. With V trimmed by 2 bases and J by 4 bases, 4 bases remained unmatched. The CDR3 spans 14 residues. Germline-derived CDR1 and CDR2 are SGHNT and YYREEE (reference sequence). Using immunoSEQ multiplex PCR, the repertoire was profiled, and TCRdb retains in-frame clones only, with some absent. This repertoire shows tens of thousands of clones, about 85% found once; its top ten account for 0.53%. This sample stems from a study of OX40 agonist ivuxolimab in advanced cancers. For the study at large: The treatment was a fully human IgG2 OX40 agonist, ivuxolimab.

Findings and caveats of the study: Blood T cells, both CD4+ and CD8+, expanded clonally by week 6 at 0.1 to 3.0 mg/kg.

The sequence came from an adult with an advanced solid tumor such as melanoma, head and neck, liver or kidney cancer. This rearrangement joins TRBV5-4 to TRBJ2-3; TRBD1 matches at 7 bases. The sequences come from CD4+ or CD8+ T cells sorted from blood, collected in a trial of the OX40 agonist ivuxolimab. The CDR3 loop is CASSLQGSADTQYF. DNA for the CDR3: TGTGCCAGCAGCTTACAGGGGAGCGCAGATACGCAGTATTTT. Full variable domain (outside the CDR3, taken from reference TRBV5-4 and TRBJ2-3): ETGVTQSPTHLIKTRGQQVTLRCSSQSGHNTVSWYQQALGQGPQFIFQYYREEENGRGNFPPRFSGLQFPNYSSELNVNALELDDSALYLCASSLQGSADTQYFGPGTRLTVL.